The next 12 T cell receptor beta chains were all read from a single sample in a study of blood T cell repertoires in COVID-19. Assay: immunoSEQ multiplex PCR; the TCRdb copy retains only in-frame clones and omits some. Seen here are some 45,000 clones, over 70% observed once, and the top ten hold around 20%. Sequenced sample: peripheral blood. All receptors come from a man in his 70s with acute or convalescent COVID-19.

The J gene is TRBJ1-2, the V gene TRBV18; 12 nucleotides match TRBD1. Germline CDR1 KGHSH, CDR2 LQKENI. With 2 bases clipped from V and 5 bases from J, the junction kept 3 bases outside the gene matches. CDR3 size: 15 residues. CDR3: CASSPGTGGRYGYTF. In DNA, the CDR3 is TGTGCCAGCTCACCAGGGACAGGGGGCAGGTATGGCTACACCTTC.

The rearrangement joins TRBV3-1 (or the pseudogene TRBV3-2) to TRBJ2-7; 9 bases are a match to TRBD1. Losses at the gene ends were 2 bases for V and 1 base for J; bases not matched to a gene: 6. Germline assignment: CDR1 LGHDT and CDR2 YNNKEL (reference sequence). The CDR3 spans 16 residues. This chain's CDR3 is CASSQWETGGSYEQYF. Written as DNA, the CDR3 is TGTGCCAGCAGCCAATGGGAGACAGGGGGGTCCTACGAGCAGTACTTC.

This chain joins TRBV5-1 and TRBJ2-1; D may be TRBD1 (5 bases). This CDR3 contains 17 residues. Trimming cost V 1 base and J 5 bases, with 19 bases left between them. The germline gives CDR1 SGHRS, CDR2 YFSETQ. The CDR3 here is CASSLKSGRAFDNEQFF. The CDR3 nucleotides are TGCGCCAGCAGCTTGAAATCGGGCAGGGCTTTTGACAATGAGCAGTTCTTC. Full variable domain (rest looked up from reference TRBV5-1 and TRBJ2-1): KAGVTQTPRYLIKTRGQQVTLSCSPISGHRSVSWYQQTPGQGLQFLFEYFSETQRNKGNFPGRFSGRQFSNSRSEMNVSTLELGDSALYLCASSLKSGRAFDNEQFFGPGTRLTVL.

This rearrangement joins TRBV5-1 to TRBJ1-2, with 9 bases fitting TRBD1. This CDR3 spans 15 amino acids. Germline CDR1 reads SGHRS; CDR2 reads YFSETQ. Trimming removed 4 bases from V and 7 bases from J; junction bases left unmatched: 11. CDR3 sequence reads: CASSPGGPGQGGYTF. The CDR3 DNA reads as TGCGCCAGCAGCCCGGGGGGGCCGGGACAGGGTGGCTACACCTTC.

The chain uses TRBV5-5 and TRBJ2-3, with D possibly being TRBD2 (6 bases). The CDR3 covers 16 residues. Germline-derived CDR1 and CDR2 are SGHKS and YYEKEE (reference sequence). Trimming left V 6 bases short and J 1 base short, with 18 bases between. For the CDR3, the DNA is TGTGCCAGCAACTTAAACGTGGGGGGACGCACAGATACGCAGTATTTT. Its translation: CASNLNVGGRTDTQYF.

V gene TRBV11-2 combines with J gene TRBJ1-4; possibly TRBD1 for D (6 bases). The ends were cut back, 4 bases at V and 7 bases at J, with 19 bases in the middle. The CDR3 contains 16 residues. Germline CDR1 and CDR2: SGHAT and FQNNGV. The CDR3 reads CASSSSGTPGLEKLFF. In DNA, the CDR3 is TGTGCCAGCAGCTCCTCCGGGACACCGGGCCTTGAAAAACTGTTTTTT. The variable domain in full, completed from reference TRBV11-2 and TRBJ1-4, reads EAGVAQSPRYKIIEKRQSVAFWCNPISGHATLYWYQQILGQGPKLLIQFQNNGVVDDSQLPKDRFSAERLKGVDSTLKIQPAKLEDSAVYLCASSSSGTPGLEKLFFGSGTQLSVL.

DNA of the CDR3: TGTGCCAGCAGTTTCTTTTGGGACAGGAACACTGAAGCTTTCTTT. Translated, it gives CASSFFWDRNTEAFF. The rearrangement links TRBV6-6 to TRBJ1-1, with 7 bases matching TRBD1. Trimming cost V 4 bases and J 1 base; bases outside gene matches: 6. CDR3 length: 15 amino acids. The V gene's germline CDR1 is MNHNY and CDR2 SVGAGI (reference sequence).

This clone was observed a handful of times. V usage is TRBV10-3 and J usage is TRBJ1-3; 9 nucleotides match TRBD1. CDR1 and CDR2 from the germline V gene are ENHRY and SYGVKD. The ends lost 6 bases at V and 3 bases at J; junction bases unmatched: 6. CDR3 length: 15 amino acids. CDR3 protein: CAISRGQGGGNTIYF. CDR3 DNA sequence: TGTGCCATCAGCAGGGGACAGGGTGGTGGAAACACCATATATTTT.

This clone has only a few counts. The chain is built from TRBV6-2 or TRBV6-3 and TRBJ2-7; TRBD2 agrees at 9 bases. The CDR3 has 15 amino acids. Trimming took 7 bases from V and 2 from J; bases not matched to a gene: 9. Germline values: CDR1 MNHEY, CDR2 SVGEGT. DNA of the CDR3: TGTGCCAGCACCCCCAGCGGGGGGCTTCCCTACGAGCAGTACTTC. As protein: CASTPSGGLPYEQYF.

The chain couples TRBV7-2 to TRBJ2-5; D possibly corresponds to TRBD2 (6 bases). Looked up from germline, CDR1 is SGHTA and CDR2 is FQGNSA. The CDR3 is 15 residues long. Trimming pared 4 bases from V and 5 bases from J, leaving 17 bases between. Here the CDR3 DNA reads TGTGCCAGCAGCTCAGGACGGGGGAGAGGCGAGACCCAGTACTTC. This translates into CASSSGRGRGETQYF. Looking up the rest from reference TRBV7-2 and TRBJ2-5 gives the full variable domain: GAGVSQSPSNKVTEKGKDVELRCDPISGHTALYWYRQSLGQGLEFLIYFQGNSAPDKSGLPSDRFSAERTGGSVSTLTIQRTQQEDSAVYLCASSSGRGRGETQYFGPGTRLLVL.

The chain carries TRBV27 and TRBJ2-3, with 9 positions matching TRBD2. Germline V lookup: CDR1 MNHEY, CDR2 SMNVEV (reference sequence). CDR3 size: 16 residues. V lost 8 bases to trimming and J lost 3 bases; unmatched junction nucleotides: 12. The CDR3 here is CASRYPSGGTTDTQYF. CDR3 DNA: TGTGCCAGCCGTTATCCGAGCGGGGGGACTACAGATACGCAGTATTTT.

J is TRBJ2-7 and V is TRBV7-2; D is perhaps TRBD1 (5 bases). Per the germline V gene, CDR1 is SGHTA and CDR2 is FQGNSA. This CDR3 is 15 amino acids long. Trimming took off 1 base at V and 2 bases at J, with 12 bases between the two ends. CDR3 coding DNA: TGTGCCAGCAGCTTAGGTCAGGGCCGACCCTACGAGCAGTACTTC. Translating gives CASSLGQGRPYEQYF. The full variable domain, completed using reference TRBV7-2 and TRBJ2-7, is GAGVSQSPSNKVTEKGKDVELRCDPISGHTALYWYRQSLGQGLEFLIYFQGNSAPDKSGLPSDRFSAERTGGSVSTLTIQRTQQEDSAVYLCASSLGQGRPYEQYFGPGTRLTVT.